A single sample gave rise to the 32 T cell receptor beta chains below, sequenced in a study of vaccination and CD4 T cells after COVID-19. These receptors have no known antigen. The Oncomine TCR Beta short-read assay was applied to DNA of cultured CD4+ T cells. TCRdb reprocessed the PCR reads via MiXCR and lists one record per CDR3 protein. The sample includes about 8,300 distinct CDR3 sequences, roughly 50% seen only once; the top ten take around 24%. The treatment: approximately nine-day PBMC culture with coronavirus spike peptide pools or control peptides (ViraFEST assay). Prior to the COVID-19 pandemic (2011-2018), the unexposed donor's CD4+ T cells were collected. Specimen: CD4+ T cells from blood, cultured in vitro. These receptors were collected from a human donor in good health.

The rearrangement links TRBV12-3 or TRBV12-4 to TRBJ2-1; D might be TRBD1 (5 bases). V was clipped by 3 bases and J by 9 bases, with 15 bases between them. CDR3 length: 14 residues. DNA for the CDR3: TGTGCCAGCAGTTTGGGGCAGAAGATTGGTGAGCAGTTCTTC. Translating it yields CASSLGQKIGEQFF.

V is TRBV29-1 and J is TRBJ2-6; 8 bases agree with TRBD1. Germline V gene lookup returns CDR1 SQVTM and CDR2 ANQGSEA. V lost 0 bases and J lost 2; bases outside the gene matches: 12. The CDR3 sequence is 19 residues long. This CDR3 is CSVEELGGQGRTGANVLTF. In DNA, the CDR3 is TGCAGCGTTGAAGAGTTAGGAGGACAGGGCCGAACTGGGGCCAACGTCCTGACTTTC.

This clonotype was observed a few times. The chain is built from TRBV27 and TRBJ2-1; a possible D gene is TRBD2 (6 bases). The germline V gene encodes CDR1 MNHEY and CDR2 SMNVEV (reference sequence). The CDR3 runs to 21 residues. V shed 3 bases and J shed 0 bases, with 27 bases lying between them. This chain's CDR3 is CASSFRTTGLQRHSSYNEQFF. As DNA, the CDR3 is TGTGCCAGCAGTTTTCGGACTACCGGCTTACAGCGTCATAGCTCCTACAATGAGCAGTTCTTC.

The chain couples TRBV2 to TRBJ2-5; D is uncertain. Germline assignment: CDR1 SNHLY and CDR2 FYNNEI. This CDR3 is built from 13 residues. Trimming removed 8 bases at V and 5 bases at J, with 15 bases between. The CDR3 bases are TGTGCCAGCGTTAGGGTACGGCAGGAGACCCAGTACTTC. Translating gives CASVRVRQETQYF.

This clonotype has just a few counts. The rearrangement joins TRBV7-2 to TRBJ1-2, with 8 positions matching TRBD1. J gave up 5 bases and V 5 bases, and 4 bases lay outside the gene matches. The CDR3 spans 13 residues. The germline V gene has CDR1 SGHTA and CDR2 FQGNSA. The chain's CDR3 is CASSNGQGYGYTF. For the CDR3, the DNA is TGTGCCAGCAGCAATGGACAGGGTTATGGCTACACCTTC.

A few counts support this clonotype. J is TRBJ1-2 and V is TRBV28; 7 nucleotides line up with TRBD1. The CDR3 covers 15 residues. Per the germline V gene, CDR1 is MDHEN and CDR2 is SYDVKM. The ends lost 4 bases at V and 12 bases at J; junction bases unmatched: 17. The CDR3 coding sequence is TGTGCCAGCAGTTCCGCCCCAACAGGGGCGAGCCCCAACACCTTC. Translation: CASSSAPTGASPNTF.

The chain carries TRBV20-1 and TRBJ1-1; D remains unclear. V was trimmed by 0 bases and J by 0 bases, leaving 11 bases between them. The CDR3 covers 15 residues. CDR1 is DFQATT, CDR2 SNEGSKA, per germline (reference sequence). This chain's CDR3 is CSARDVGKLNTEAFF. As DNA, the CDR3 is TGCAGTGCTAGAGATGTAGGGAAACTGAACACTGAAGCTTTCTTT.

This clonotype was seen only a few times. This rearrangement joins TRBV24-1 to TRBJ1-6, with D perhaps matching TRBD1 (5 bases). Trimming pared 6 bases from V and 8 bases from J, leaving 13 bases between. Germline V CDR1 and CDR2: KGHDR, SFDVKD. This CDR3 comprises 14 residues. The CDR3 sequence: CATSPGTSYSPLHF. CDR3 sequence (DNA): TGTGCCACCAGTCCTGGGACCTCATATTCACCCCTCCACTTT.

This clonotype ranks as medium-sized (0.01 to 0.1%). The chain combines TRBV6-2 or TRBV6-3 with TRBJ1-5; 9 bases agree with TRBD1. Germline V gives CDR1 MNHEY, CDR2 SVGEGT. The CDR3 is 16 residues long. V shed 6 bases, J shed 0 bases, and the junction held 6 bases outside the gene matches. The CDR3 DNA reads TGTGCCAGCAGCCCCCGGACAGGGGATAGCAATCAGCCCCAGCATTTT. It translates to CASSPRTGDSNQPQHF.

The CDR3 sequence is CASSGHRGDGNQPQHF. The DNA of the CDR3 is TGTGCCAGCAGCGGTCACAGGGGGGACGGCAATCAGCCCCAGCATTTT. The rearrangement uses TRBV7-2 and TRBJ1-5; the match to TRBD1 covers 8 bases. V gave up 5 bases and J gave up 2 bases; unmatched junction bases: 8. Germline CDR1 SGHTA, CDR2 FQGNSA. The CDR3 is 16 residues long.

This clonotype occurred a few times. The chain is built from TRBV20-1 and TRBJ1-5, with TRBD1 matching 7 bases. The ends lost 6 bases at V and 5 bases at J; junction bases unmatched: 7. Germline-derived CDR1 and CDR2 are DFQATT and SNEGSKA (reference sequence). The CDR3 spans 13 residues. The CDR3 loop reads CSAGSRGHQPQHF. DNA of the CDR3: TGCAGTGCGGGGTCAAGGGGGCATCAGCCCCAGCATTTT.

This chain uses TRBV15 with TRBJ1-2, with unresolved D. V was cut by 1 base and J by 1 base, with 7 bases left in between. CDR1 is LNHNV and CDR2 is YYDKDF in the germline V gene (reference sequence). The CDR3 runs to 14 residues. The chain's CDR3 is CATSRADHNYGYTF. The DNA for the CDR3 is TGTGCCACCAGCAGAGCGGATCATAACTATGGCTACACCTTC.

The gene calls are TRBV2 and TRBJ1-5, with a tentative D call TRBD1 (6 bases). CDR1 SNHLY and CDR2 FYNNEI come from the germline V gene. V lost 4 bases and J 4 bases, leaving 14 bases between the germline ends. This CDR3 comprises 15 residues. The CDR3 DNA follows: TGTGCCAGCAGTGCGGACAGTCTAGGGAATCAGCCCCAGCATTTT. Translated: CASSADSLGNQPQHF.

V gene TRBV6-2 or TRBV6-3 combines with J gene TRBJ2-6, with D tentatively TRBD1 (6 bases). Trimming took 5 bases from V and 2 from J, leaving 16 bases between them. The CDR3 covers 17 residues. Germline values: CDR1 MNHEY, CDR2 SVGEGT. In nucleotides, the CDR3 is TGTGCCAGCAGTACCACAGGGTTCTTTGCTGGGGCCAACGTCCTGACTTTC. This gives the protein CASSTTGFFAGANVLTF.

The V and J genes are TRBV20-1 and TRBJ1-5; TRBD1 is a possible D gene (5 bases). The CDR3 totals 15 residues. The V and J ends lost 3 bases and 4 bases respectively, with 16 bases between them. Germline CDR1 is DFQATT and CDR2 is SNEGSKA (reference sequence). This chain's CDR3 is CSARPRVGGNQPQHF. The DNA of the CDR3 is TGCAGTGCTAGGCCGAGGGTCGGGGGGAATCAGCCCCAGCATTTT.

The rearrangement links TRBV10-2 to TRBJ1-2; D is unresolved. This CDR3 spans 12 amino acids. Germline CDR1 and CDR2: WSHSY and SAAADI. Deletions cut 7 bases from V and 8 bases from J, with 14 bases between. CDR3 in amino acids: CASNPPAGGYTF. The DNA of the CDR3 is TGCGCCAGCAACCCACCCGCCGGGGGCTACACCTTC.

The V call is TRBV11-2, the J call TRBJ1-1; no definite D call. Germline V gene data show CDR1 as SGHAT and CDR2 as FQNNGV. V lost 1 base to trimming and J lost 4 bases, with 13 bases between them. This CDR3 contains 15 residues. The CDR3 region is CASSLAGVIGTEAFF. CDR3 in DNA: TGTGCCAGCAGCTTAGCCGGCGTGATCGGCACTGAAGCTTTCTTT.

The chain couples TRBV11-3 to TRBJ1-6; D is undetermined. This CDR3 comprises 15 residues. The V gene's germline CDR1 is SGHNT and CDR2 YENEEA. V was clipped by 5 bases and J by 10 bases, with 18 bases between them. CDR3 coding DNA: TGTGCCAGCAGCATAAGGGCCACGAGACACTCACCCCTCCACTTT. It codes for CASSIRATRHSPLHF.

V usage is TRBV28 and J usage is TRBJ1-2; D call uncertain. CDR3 length equals 15 residues. Germline CDR1 MDHEN, CDR2 SYDVKM. V was cut by 6 bases and J by 7 bases, with 21 bases left in between. The CDR3 nucleotides read TGTGCCAGCAGACCCGGTGGGATTACTGGAGGTGGCTACACCTTC. It translates to CASRPGGITGGGYTF.

The chain employs TRBV18 and TRBJ2-7; D may match TRBD1 or TRBD2 (5 bases each). Trimming took off 0 bases at V and 1 base at J, with 13 bases between the two ends. CDR1 is KGHSH, CDR2 LQKENI, per germline. CDR3 size: 16 residues. In DNA, the CDR3 is TGTGCCAGCTCACCACCCGGGGACCTTTGGTCCTACGAGCAGTACTTC. Its protein is CASSPPGDLWSYEQYF.

This clonotype came up a few times. The chain is built from TRBV6-2 or TRBV6-3 and TRBJ2-6, with D hard to call. The CDR3 contains 14 residues. Trimming stripped 2 bases from V and 4 bases from J, with 6 bases between. The germline V gene has CDR1 MNHEY and CDR2 SVGEGT. Here the CDR3 reads CASSYKWGANVLTF. The DNA for the CDR3 is TGTGCCAGCAGTTACAAGTGGGGGGCCAACGTCCTGACTTTC.

The rearrangement links TRBV20-1 to TRBJ1-2, with 9 bases fitting TRBD1. Germline assignment: CDR1 DFQATT and CDR2 SNEGSKA (reference sequence). V trimming: 4 bases; J trimming: 2 bases; junction bases outside the gene matches: 5. The CDR3 spans 14 residues. The CDR3 DNA sequence: TGCAGTGCTACGGCGACAGGGGGGAACTATGGCTACACCTTC. It yields the protein CSATATGGNYGYTF.

Only one count was recorded for this clonotype. The rearrangement links TRBV6-2 or TRBV6-3 to TRBJ2-1, with 11 positions matching TRBD2. The CDR3 length is 20 residues. Germline V gene sequence: CDR1 MNHEY, CDR2 SVGEGT. V shed 0 bases, J shed 8 bases, and the junction held 18 bases outside the gene matches. CDR3 DNA: TGTGCCAGCAGTTACTCGGGTTTCCCGCCTAGCGGGAGGAGAGTCCATGAGCAGTTCTTC. This sequence encodes CASSYSGFPPSGRRVHEQFF.

CDR3: CASSPLDKTPGELFF. DNA for the CDR3: TGTGCCAGTAGTCCTTTGGACAAAACGCCCGGGGAGCTGTTTTTT. This chain links TRBV19 with TRBJ2-2, with D possibly matching TRBD1 (5 bases). Per the germline V gene, CDR1 is LNHDA and CDR2 is SQIVND (reference sequence). The V end lost 5 bases, the J end lost 6 bases, and 16 bases lay between the germline ends. The CDR3 length is 15 residues.

This chain links TRBV2 with TRBJ2-1, with 13 bases aligning to TRBD2. The CDR3 has 15 residues. V was pared by 6 bases and J by 6 bases, with 5 bases of the junction left unmatched. Germline V gives CDR1 SNHLY, CDR2 FYNNEI. The CDR3 is CASSRLAGGSNEQFF. CDR3 bases: TGTGCCAGCAGCCGACTAGCGGGAGGTAGCAATGAGCAGTTCTTC.

The V gene is TRBV25-1, the J gene TRBJ1-2; no clear D. Germline values: CDR1 MGHDK, CDR2 SYGVNS. Between the trimmed V and J ends, which lost 3 bases and 2 bases, there was a span of 7 bases. The CDR3 covers 13 residues. CDR3 region: CASSDHPNYGYTF. The CDR3 DNA is TGTGCCAGCAGTGACCACCCGAACTATGGCTACACCTTC.

The rearrangement joins TRBV6-5 to TRBJ1-1; 8 bases agree with TRBD1. With V trimmed by 2 bases and J by 0 bases, 2 bases remained unmatched. This CDR3 comprises 15 residues. Germline-derived CDR1 and CDR2 are MNHEY and SVGAGI. CDR3 amino acids: CASSYRTGLNTEAFF. For the CDR3, the DNA is TGTGCCAGCAGTTACAGGACAGGGCTGAACACTGAAGCTTTCTTT.

This CDR3 reads CASSLNRGKNEKLFF. The CDR3 DNA reads as TGTGCCAGCAGCTTAAACAGGGGGAAGAATGAAAAACTGTTTTTT. The rearrangement joins TRBV7-9 to TRBJ1-4; TRBD1 agrees at 8 bases. The CDR3 is 15 residues long. CDR1 SEHNR and CDR2 FQNEAQ come from the germline V gene (reference sequence). J gave up 5 bases and V 2 bases, and 4 bases lay outside the gene matches.

The rearrangement joins TRBV4-1 to TRBJ1-5; TRBD1 matches 9 bases. The junction had 7 bases not matched to a gene; V was cut back by 0 bases and J by 4 bases. CDR3 length equals 17 residues. Per the germline V gene, CDR1 is MGHRA and CDR2 is YSYEKL. The CDR3 nucleotides are TGCGCCAGCAGCCAAGAACTGCGGACAGGGGAAAATCAGCCCCAGCATTTT. Its protein is CASSQELRTGENQPQHF.

V and J are TRBV7-9 and TRBJ1-2; D is ambiguous. CDR1 is SEHNR and CDR2 is FQNEAQ in the germline V gene (reference sequence). The germline V and J ends were trimmed by 5 bases and 7 bases, with 11 bases remaining between them. The CDR3 loop spans 12 amino acids. The CDR3, as DNA: TGTGCCAGCAGCCTTTCTCTGAGTGGCTACACCTTC. Its protein product is CASSLSLSGYTF.

The rearrangement links TRBV20-1 to TRBJ2-3; 9 bases line up with TRBD2. The CDR3 sequence is 12 residues long. Trimming removed 0 bases from V and 14 bases from J; junction bases left unmatched: 6. Germline loops: CDR1 DFQATT, CDR2 SNEGSKA (reference sequence). The DNA of the CDR3 is TGCAGTGCTAGAGATGCGCTAGCGGGGTCGTATTTT. The encoded protein is CSARDALAGSYF.

The chain recombines TRBV15 with TRBJ1-6; the D gene is possibly TRBD1 (6 bases). The V gene lost 5 bases and the J gene lost 5 bases, with 16 bases spanning the gap. Germline V gene lookup returns CDR1 LNHNV and CDR2 YYDKDF (reference sequence). This CDR3 region has 16 residues. CDR3 DNA: TGTGCCACCAGCCGTGGGTGGGGACAAGATAATTCACCCCTCCACTTT. Translated: CATSRGWGQDNSPLHF.